This T cell receptor (beta chain) comes out of a study of blood T cell repertoires in COVID-19. Across the whole study: From the United States, Italy and Spain came samples of acute and convalescent COVID-19.

Trimming cost V 5 bases and J 5 bases, with 15 bases left between them. This CDR3 comprises 14 residues. Germline lookup yields CDR1 LNHNV and CDR2 YYDKDF (reference sequence). How the authors handled the data: It was from reference gene primer amplification that nucleated cell counts were estimated. Profiled with immunoSEQ multiplex PCR; TCRdb holds only in-frame clones, not every one. D and trimming come from the DNA, and the V and J calls and clone size come from that table. Of more than 200,000 clones listed, around 83% are singletons. Sequencing was done on a sample of peripheral blood. The clonotype comes from a woman in her fifties or sixties with acute or convalescent COVID-19. This sequence joins TRBV15 and TRBJ2-5; a possible D gene is TRBD2 (5 bases). The DNA for the CDR3 is TGTGCCACCAGCGGCGCTGATCCGGGGGAGACCCAGTACTTC. Protein sequence: CATSGADPGETQYF.